This T cell receptor beta chain was documented in a study of blood T cell repertoires in COVID-19. Study information: Some COVID-19 samples were acute and others convalescent; all came from the United States, Italy and Spain.

Seattle researchers signed up patients amid active infection and tracked them longitudinally. Methods used by the authors: Counts of nucleated cells, estimated from reference gene primer amplification, were obtained. The protocol was immunoSEQ multiplex PCR, while the TCRdb copy is restricted to in-frame clones and leaves out a portion. V and J calls and clone size are given by that table; D and trimming were obtained from the DNA. Of about 150,000 clones listed, more than 80% are singletons. Trimming pared 1 base from V and 2 bases from J, leaving 15 bases between. The CDR3 is 16 amino acids. Per the germline V gene, CDR1 is MGHRA and CDR2 is YSYEKL.

Source material: peripheral blood. The chain uses TRBV4-1 and TRBJ2-7; TRBD1 is a possible D gene (6 bases). This sequence was found in a young man with COVID-19, enrolled during active disease. CDR3 nucleotide sequence: TGCGCCAGCAGCCAAGGGTCAACAGGGAAGCCCTACGAGCAGTACTTC. Residues: CASSQGSTGKPYEQYF.